At least ten counts were recorded for the clone carrying this TCR beta chain. TCRdb used MiXCR to reprocess the RT-PCR reads, holding one entry per CDR3 protein. The table has about 680,000 distinct CDR3 sequences, 12% to 15% seen once. V lost 6 bases to trimming and J lost 10 bases; unmatched junction nucleotides: 8. This CDR3 contains 13 residues. This TCR derives from a female donor in good health, serving as a healthy control. The V call is TRBV12-3 or TRBV12-4, the J call TRBJ1-1; 10 bases match TRBD1. The specimen sequenced was memory CD4+ T cells from blood. CDR3: CASRGTGDGGAFF. For the CDR3, the DNA is TGTGCCAGCAGGGGGACAGGGGATGGTGGAGCTTTCTTT.